The 2 T cell receptor beta chains below all came from one sample that was sequenced in a study of beta chain features in type 1 diabetes. General study results and limits: In all four CD4+ subsets, TCRB CDR3 length was significantly, moderately reduced in type 1 diabetes.

Every isolated RNA sample was fully reverse transcribed, so sequencing captured expressed TCRB transcripts. The method was immunoSEQ multiplex PCR; TCRdb's version includes in-frame clones alone and lacks a portion of them. This table has about 70,000 clones, 45% to 50% appearing once. No antigen has been assigned to these receptors. Sequences were obtained from central memory CD4+ T cells from blood. These receptors originate from a young man with type 1 diabetes.

This clone was observed a few times. The chain's CDR3 is CASSRTGGGNEQFF. The DNA for the CDR3 is TGTGCCAGCAGCCGGACTGGGGGAGGCAATGAGCAGTTCTTC. The rearrangement links TRBV6-5 to TRBJ2-1, with D possibly matching TRBD2 (6 bases). Germline lookup yields CDR1 MNHEY and CDR2 SVGAGI. The CDR3 is 14 residues long. Trimming pared 6 bases from V and 6 bases from J, leaving 15 bases between.

This clone appeared a few times. The V and J genes are TRBV11-2 and TRBJ2-4; 9 bases match TRBD2. Germline CDR1 is SGHAT and CDR2 is FQNNGV. V was pared by 4 bases and J by 15 bases, with 13 bases of the junction left unmatched. This CDR3 contains 14 residues. The CDR3 bases are TGTGCCAGCAGCTCGAGCGAACCGGGACTAGCTCGGTACTTC. Translated: CASSSSEPGLARYF.